These T cell receptor beta chains were read from a single sample in a study of T cell repertoires in cytomegalovirus infection. Via MiXCR, TCRdb re-called the reads, giving one row per CDR3 protein. The sample contains approximately 500,000 distinct CDR3 sequences, about 33% of which appear only once. Their target antigens are unknown. The source was cultured PBMCs, collected from culture after CMV antigen stimulation. Receptors were obtained from a human donor in good health (CMV status not recorded). Some clones in this sample may be carry-over from other donors' samples. CDR3s include the opening cysteine and the closing phenylalanine or tryptophan. A D gene is named only where the DNA matches it firmly. The size entry is marked missing in some rows and otherwise reads once, few, many or a size class.

V,length,size,D,J,DNA,CDR3
TRBV7-2,13,few,NA,TRBJ1-1,TGTGCCAGCCTACAGGAACTCTACACTGAAGCTTTCTTT,CASLQELYTEAFF
TRBV6-2/TRBV6-3,12,many,NA,TRBJ1-2,TGTGCCAGCAGTCCTGGAGGGATTGGCTACACCTTC,CASSPGGIGYTF
TRBV29-1,16,NA,NA,TRBJ1-1,TGCAGCGTTGGCCCCAGGCAGGGTTGGGTGAACACTGAAGCTTTCTTT,CSVGPRQGWVNTEAFF
TRBV14,16,NA,NA,TRBJ1-1,TGTGCCAGCAGCCGCGGACAGAACTCCCACTCCACTGAAGCTTTCTTT,CASSRGQNSHSTEAFF
TRBV7-2,15,many,NA,TRBJ2-3,TGTGCCAGCAGCTTAAGACGCAGCAGCACAGATACGCAGTATTTT,CASSLRRSSTDTQYF
TRBV19,15,NA,TRBD1,TRBJ2-2,TGTGCCAGTTCCCCCGGACAGGTTTCTCCCGGGGAGCTGTTTTTT,CASSPGQVSPGELFF
TRBV6-2/TRBV6-3,21,few,TRBD1,TRBJ2-1,TGTGCCAGCAGTTACCAAACACGGACAGGTCCGGATATCCGAGGTTTCAATGAGCAGTTCTTC,CASSYQTRTGPDIRGFNEQFF
TRBV7-3,17,few,TRBD2,TRBJ2-1,TGTGCCAGCAGCTTAAGGGCCGGGACTAGAAATTACAATGAGCAGTTCTTC,CASSLRAGTRNYNEQFF
TRBV4-3,19,NA,TRBD1,TRBJ1-3,TGCGCCAGCAGCCCCCGGGACAGGGGTTCGGGACTCTCTGGAAACACCATATATTTT,CASSPRDRGSGLSGNTIYF
TRBV28,14,NA,TRBD2,TRBJ2-7,TGTGCCAGCAGTCCCGGGACTACCGAAAGGGAGCAGTACTTC,CASSPGTTEREQYF
TRBV27,17,NA,NA,TRBJ2-2,TGTGCCAGCAGTTCCCGCGGCGACGGGAGAGGTACCGGGGAGCTGTTTTTT,CASSSRGDGRGTGELFF